Ten or more counts support the clone carrying this T cell receptor (beta chain). No antigen is known for it. The CDR3 runs to 15 residues. Looked up from germline, CDR1 is MNHEY and CDR2 is SVGAGI. The ends were cut back, 6 bases at V and 0 bases at J, with 15 bases in the middle. TCRbeta libraries were built with three rounds of nested PCR, modified from ARM-PCR. MiXCR, run by TCRdb on the multiplex PCR reads, gives a single entry per CDR3 protein. The repertoire holds about 110,000 distinct CDR3 sequences, with approximately 82% as singletons. This entry is derived from a study of tumor and adjacent non-tumor tissue in lung cancer. Study as a whole: There were around eleven adenocarcinoma, a couple of squamous cell carcinoma and 1 small cell lung cancer cases. Aged roughly 30 to 76 years, patients included fewer than 11 men and 5 women with stage I to III disease. General observations from the study: Normal lung showed higher cumulative top 100 clone frequency than tumor. Tumor tissue had significantly higher TCR diversity than normal lung.

RNA was extracted from bulk tissue without any cell sorting. The chain links TRBV6-5 to TRBJ2-7, with D perhaps TRBD2 (6 bases). The sequenced material came from lung tumor tissue. This clonotype originated in a woman aged 60-75 years with non-small cell lung cancer. The DNA of the CDR3 is TGTGCCAGCAGGGGAGGACGGTTGAGCTCCTACGAGCAGTACTTC. Translated, it gives CASRGGRLSSYEQYF.